The TCR beta chain under discussion was sequenced for a study of cytomegalovirus exposure and HLA in healthy donors. General study points: It has been reported that TCR beta sequences accurately predicted the HLA-A and HLA-B alleles of most subjects.

Amplification used 60 Vbeta primers and 13 Jbeta primers. Sequencing used immunoSEQ multiplex PCR; TCRdb keeps in-frame clones, though not all of them. The sample lists a few hundred thousand clones; nearly 95% were seen once. About this clone itself: Its antigen is not identified.

Germline V gene lookup returns CDR1 SGHRS and CDR2 YFSETQ. The CDR3 loop spans 15 amino acids. The rearrangement joins TRBV5-1 to TRBJ2-5; D may be TRBD2 (5 bases). The assigned J gene may be wrong: the sequence end matches TRBJ2-7 better. The sequenced sample consisted of PBMCs. The TCR comes from a girl aged 2 to 10 in good health and CMV-seronegative. CDR3 sequence (DNA): TGCGCCAGCAGCTTGGAAATTGGGAGTCTGGACGAGCAGTACTTC. This gives the protein CASSLEIGSLDEQYF.